Listed below are T cell receptor beta chains from one sample, sequenced in a study of CD8+CD57+ T cells in acquired aplastic anemia. TCRdb fed the reads into MiXCR, producing one record per CDR3 protein. This table holds 250,000 to 300,000 distinct CDR3 sequences, approximately 57% found once. Sequenced sample: sorted CD4+, CD8+, or CD8+CD57+ T cells (not recorded which) from PBMCs. These receptors all stem from a human donor with aplastic anemia. CDR3s include the opening cysteine and the closing phenylalanine or tryptophan. Fields, in order: CDR3 DNA, CDR3 protein, D gene, J gene, clone size, V gene. A D gene is named only where the DNA matches it firmly. Clone size is not always given. Where it is, it says once, few, many or a class for expanded clones.

TGTGCCAGCAGCGGTGGAGTACAGGAGGACGGGGAGCTGTTTTTT,CASSGGVQEDGELFF,NA,TRBJ2-2,few,TRBV7-3
TGTGCCACCAGCAGAACCCGGGGAGTACAAGAGACCCAGTACTTC,CATSRTRGVQETQYF,NA,TRBJ2-5,NA,TRBV15
TGTGCCAGCAGTTACGCGTGGAACACTGAAGCTTTCTTT,CASSYAWNTEAFF,NA,TRBJ1-1,NA,TRBV9
TGTGCCAGCAGTGGAGTTGGACTTTTCTCCTACGAGCAGTACTTC,CASSGVGLFSYEQYF,NA,TRBJ2-7,NA,TRBV25-1
TGTGCCAGCAGCTTAGTTAAGCCCCAGCATTTT,CASSLVKPQHF,NA,TRBJ1-5,few,TRBV7-9
TGCAGTGCTAGAGATCAGGGGGCGTCCTATGGCTACACCTTC,CSARDQGASYGYTF,TRBD1,TRBJ1-2,many,TRBV20-1
TGTGCCAGTGCGTCATTTCTAGCGGGGGAGTGCAATGAGCGGTTCTTC,CASASFLAGECNERFF,TRBD2,TRBJ2-1,NA,TRBV19
TGTGCCAGCAGCTTAGATGCGGGACTAGCTGGCAATGAGCAGTTCTTC,CASSLDAGLAGNEQFF,TRBD2,TRBJ2-1,NA,TRBV7-2
TGTGCCAGCAGCCGAGGAGGGGCTGATTCACCCCTCCACTTT,CASSRGGADSPLHF,NA,TRBJ1-6,many,TRBV3-1
TGCGCCAGCAGCTTGGCGGGGGAGCGCTACAATGAGCAGTCCTTC,CASSLAGERYNEQSF,NA,TRBJ2-1,NA,TRBV5-1
TGTGCCAGCAGACCCAATCCTAGCGGAAGCTCCTACAATAAGCAGTTCTTC,CASRPNPSGSSYNKQFF,TRBD2,TRBJ2-1,NA,TRBV7-6
TGTGCCAGCAGCTCAAGGACTAGCGGGGGGAATGAGCAGTTCTTC,CASSSRTSGGNEQFF,TRBD2,TRBJ2-1,many,TRBV11-3
TGTGCCAGCAGCGTCACCACAGGGGGCGGGGGAAACATTCAGTACTTC,CASSVTTGGGGNIQYF,TRBD1,TRBJ2-4,many,TRBV9
TGTGCCAACAGAGGTGGCAATCAGCCCCAGCATTTT,CANRGGNQPQHF,NA,TRBJ1-5,NA,TRBV27
TGTGCCAGTACCGTGACCGGGGAGCTGTTTTTT,CASTVTGELFF,NA,TRBJ2-2,once,TRBV19
TGTGCCAGCAGCTTAGGGAAAAAACAAGAGACCCAGTACTTC,CASSLGKKQETQYF,NA,TRBJ2-5,NA,TRBV7-2
TGTGCCATCAGTGATTTCTACAATGAGCAGTTCTTC,CAISDFYNEQFF,NA,TRBJ2-1,few,TRBV10-3
TGTGCCAGCATTAAGGGGTTCCAAGAGCAGTACTTC,CASIKGFQEQYF,NA,TRBJ2-7,NA,TRBV2
TGTGCCAGCAGTGTGCAGGGGTCTAGCACAGATACGCAGTATTTT,CASSVQGSSTDTQYF,NA,TRBJ2-3,many,TRBV2
TGTGCCAGCAGTTACGGCGGTAAAGACTCTGGAAACACCATATATTTT,CASSYGGKDSGNTIYF,NA,TRBJ1-3,many,TRBV6-5
TGTGCCAGCAGCGTTGGACAGGGGGGAGGAAACACCACATATTTT,CASSVGQGGGNTTYF,TRBD1,TRBJ1-3,NA,TRBV9
TGTGCCAGCAGCGGTGCAGGACTAGCGGAAAGCACAGATACGCAGTATTTT,CASSGAGLAESTDTQYF,TRBD2,TRBJ2-3,NA,TRBV7-9
TGTGCCAGCAGTGTAGGAGGGAACACCGGGGAGCTGTTTTTT,CASSVGGNTGELFF,NA,TRBJ2-2,many,TRBV2
TGTGCCAGCAGACAGGGGGCGGGAGGCAATCAGCCCCAGCATTTT,CASRQGAGGNQPQHF,TRBD1,TRBJ1-5,many,TRBV28
TGTGCCAGCACCCTAGAAGTCACAGATACGCAGTATTTT,CASTLEVTDTQYF,NA,TRBJ2-3,few,TRBV7-9
TGTGCCAGCAGTTTCAGCCTTTACAATGAAAAACTGTTTTTT,CASSFSLYNEKLFF,NA,TRBJ1-4,NA,TRBV27
TGTGCCAGCAGCCGACCTAGCGCGGGAGGGCGCTACGAGCAGTACTTC,CASSRPSAGGRYEQYF,TRBD2,TRBJ2-7,NA,TRBV7-9
TGTGCCAGCAGTCGAGGTGGTGGTGGTGAAAGCTATGGCTACACCTTC,CASSRGGGGESYGYTF,NA,TRBJ1-2,many,TRBV7-9
TGTGCCACCAGCAGCCGGGAGACCCAGTACTTC,CATSSRETQYF,NA,TRBJ2-5,NA,TRBV24-1
TGCAGGGCGCAGTCATCTAGCGGCTACACAGATACGCAGTATTTT,CRAQSSSGYTDTQYF,TRBD2,TRBJ2-3,once,TRBV20-1
TGCGCCAGCAGCTTGGTAGGGGACATAATTGACGAGCAGTACTTC,CASSLVGDIIDEQYF,NA,TRBJ2-7,NA,TRBV5-1
TGTGCCAGCAGTGAGGGGGGGGCTGAAGCTTTCTTT,CASSEGGAEAFF,NA,TRBJ1-1,NA,TRBV2